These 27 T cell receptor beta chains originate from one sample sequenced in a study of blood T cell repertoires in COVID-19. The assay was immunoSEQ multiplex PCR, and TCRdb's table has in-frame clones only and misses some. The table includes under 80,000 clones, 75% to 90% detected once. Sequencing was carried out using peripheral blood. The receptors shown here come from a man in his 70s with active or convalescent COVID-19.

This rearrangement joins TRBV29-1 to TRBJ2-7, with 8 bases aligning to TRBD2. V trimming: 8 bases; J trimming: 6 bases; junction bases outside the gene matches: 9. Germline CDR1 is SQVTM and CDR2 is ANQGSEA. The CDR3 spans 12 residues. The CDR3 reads CSLFVAGGEQYF. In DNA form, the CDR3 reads TGCAGCCTCTTCGTTGCGGGAGGCGAGCAGTACTTC.

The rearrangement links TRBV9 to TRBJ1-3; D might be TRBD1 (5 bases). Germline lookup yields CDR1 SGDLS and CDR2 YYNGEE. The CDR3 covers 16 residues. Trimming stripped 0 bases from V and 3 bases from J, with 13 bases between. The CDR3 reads CASSVDGQGGGNTIYF. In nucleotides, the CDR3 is TGTGCCAGCAGCGTAGACGGCCAGGGAGGTGGAAACACCATATATTTT.

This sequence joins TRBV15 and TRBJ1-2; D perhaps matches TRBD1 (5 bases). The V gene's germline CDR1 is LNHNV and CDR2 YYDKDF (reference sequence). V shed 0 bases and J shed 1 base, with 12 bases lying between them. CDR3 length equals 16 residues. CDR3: CATSRDQKQGNYGYTF. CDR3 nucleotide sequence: TGTGCCACCAGCAGAGATCAGAAGCAGGGTAACTATGGCTACACCTTC.

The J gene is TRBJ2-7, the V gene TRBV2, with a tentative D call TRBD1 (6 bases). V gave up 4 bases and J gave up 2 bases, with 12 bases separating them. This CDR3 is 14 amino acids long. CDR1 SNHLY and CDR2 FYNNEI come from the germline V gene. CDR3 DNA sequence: TGTGCCAGCAGTGTCGCAGGGGCGACCTACGAGCAGTACTTC. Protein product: CASSVAGATYEQYF.

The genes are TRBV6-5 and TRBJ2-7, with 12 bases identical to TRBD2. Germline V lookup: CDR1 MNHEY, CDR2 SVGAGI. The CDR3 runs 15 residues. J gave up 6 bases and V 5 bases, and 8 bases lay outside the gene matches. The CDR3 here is CASSPETSGRSEQYF. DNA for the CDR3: TGTGCCAGCAGTCCCGAGACTAGCGGGAGAAGCGAGCAGTACTTC.

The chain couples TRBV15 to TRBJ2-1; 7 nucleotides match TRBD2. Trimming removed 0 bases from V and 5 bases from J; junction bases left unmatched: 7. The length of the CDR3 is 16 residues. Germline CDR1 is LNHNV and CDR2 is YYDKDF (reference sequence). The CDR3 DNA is TGTGCCACCAGCAGAGATCTGGCTAGCGGACACAATGAGCAGTTCTTC. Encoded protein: CATSRDLASGHNEQFF.

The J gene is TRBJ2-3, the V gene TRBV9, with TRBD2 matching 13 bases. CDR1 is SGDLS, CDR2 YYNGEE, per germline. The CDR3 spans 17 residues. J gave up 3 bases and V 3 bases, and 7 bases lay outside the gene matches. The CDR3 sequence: CASSAGRTSGSTDTQYF. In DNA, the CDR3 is TGTGCCAGCAGCGCCGGGAGGACTAGCGGGAGTACAGATACGCAGTATTTT.

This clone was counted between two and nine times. The CDR3 reads CAWSYPDRQGSPLHF. Written as DNA, the CDR3 is TGTGCCTGGAGTTACCCTGACAGGCAGGGTTCACCCCTCCACTTT. This chain joins TRBV30 and TRBJ1-6, with D possibly matching TRBD1 (6 bases). The CDR3 sequence is 15 residues long. V lost 2 bases to trimming and J lost 9 bases, with 17 bases between them. Germline loops: CDR1 GTSNPN, CDR2 SVGIG (reference sequence).

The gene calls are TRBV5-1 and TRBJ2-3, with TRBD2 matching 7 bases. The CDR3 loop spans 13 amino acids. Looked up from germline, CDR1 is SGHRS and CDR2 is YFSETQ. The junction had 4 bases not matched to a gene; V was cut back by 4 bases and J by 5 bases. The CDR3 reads CASSPLAVDTQYF. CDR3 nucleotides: TGCGCCAGCAGCCCCCTAGCGGTAGATACGCAGTATTTT.

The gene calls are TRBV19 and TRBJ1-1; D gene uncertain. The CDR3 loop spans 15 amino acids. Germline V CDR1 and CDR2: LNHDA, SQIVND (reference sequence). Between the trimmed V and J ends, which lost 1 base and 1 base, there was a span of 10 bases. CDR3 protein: CASSIVESRNTEAFF. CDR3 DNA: TGTGCCAGTAGTATAGTCGAAAGCCGGAACACTGAAGCTTTCTTT.

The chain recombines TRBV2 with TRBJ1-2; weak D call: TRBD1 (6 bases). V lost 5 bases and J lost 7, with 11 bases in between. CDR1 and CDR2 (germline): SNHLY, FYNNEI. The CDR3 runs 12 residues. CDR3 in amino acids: CASSPRRGGYTF. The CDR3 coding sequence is TGTGCCAGCAGTCCTCGCAGGGGTGGCTACACCTTC.

The CDR3 DNA is TGTGCCAGCAGTTTCGTTTACACCGGGGAGCTGTTTTTT. Encoded protein: CASSFVYTGELFF. This chain joins TRBV28 and TRBJ2-2; D unclear. This CDR3 is 13 amino acids long. Germline V CDR1 and CDR2: MDHEN, SYDVKM. Between the trimmed V and J ends, which lost 3 bases and 3 bases, there was a span of 5 bases. Full variable domain (missing parts from reference TRBV28 and TRBJ2-2): DVKVTQSSRYLVKRTGEKVFLECVQDMDHENMFWYRQDPGLGLRLIYFSYDVKMKEKGDIPEGYSVSREKKERFSLILESASTNQTSMYLCASSFVYTGELFFGEGSRLTVL.

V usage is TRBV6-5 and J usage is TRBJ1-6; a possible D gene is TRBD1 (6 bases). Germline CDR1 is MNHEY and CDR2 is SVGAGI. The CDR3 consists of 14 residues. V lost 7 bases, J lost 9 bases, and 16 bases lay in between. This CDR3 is CASKGEGKPSPLHF. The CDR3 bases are TGTGCCAGCAAGGGGGAAGGGAAGCCTTCACCCCTCCACTTT.

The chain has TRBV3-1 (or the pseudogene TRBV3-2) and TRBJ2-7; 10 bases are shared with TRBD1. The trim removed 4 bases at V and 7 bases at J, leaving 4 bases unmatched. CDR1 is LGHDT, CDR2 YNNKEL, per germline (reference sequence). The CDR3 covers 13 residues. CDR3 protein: CASSRQGAREQYF. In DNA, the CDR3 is TGTGCCAGCAGCCGACAGGGGGCGCGGGAGCAGTACTTC.

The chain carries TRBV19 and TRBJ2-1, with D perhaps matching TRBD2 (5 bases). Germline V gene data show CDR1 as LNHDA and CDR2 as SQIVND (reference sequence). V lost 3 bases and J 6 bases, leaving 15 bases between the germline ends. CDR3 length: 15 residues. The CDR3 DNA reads TGTGCCAGTAGTATTGTCCCGGGGATGGGCAATGAGCAGTTCTTC. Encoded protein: CASSIVPGMGNEQFF.

As DNA, the CDR3 is TGTGCCAGCAGTAGACAGGTTCTCACTGAAGCTTTCTTT. Protein: CASSRQVLTEAFF. This chain joins TRBV27 and TRBJ1-1; D is possibly TRBD1 (6 bases). The ends were cut back, 5 bases at V and 4 bases at J, with 11 bases in the middle. The CDR3 consists of 13 residues. Germline V gene sequence: CDR1 MNHEY, CDR2 SMNVEV (reference sequence).

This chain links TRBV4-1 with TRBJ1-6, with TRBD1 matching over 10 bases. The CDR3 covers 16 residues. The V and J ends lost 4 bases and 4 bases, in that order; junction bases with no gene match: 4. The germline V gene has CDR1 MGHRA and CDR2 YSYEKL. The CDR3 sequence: CASSPRDRGYNSPLHF. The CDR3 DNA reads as TGCGCCAGCAGCCCCCGGGACAGGGGTTATAATTCACCCCTCCACTTT.

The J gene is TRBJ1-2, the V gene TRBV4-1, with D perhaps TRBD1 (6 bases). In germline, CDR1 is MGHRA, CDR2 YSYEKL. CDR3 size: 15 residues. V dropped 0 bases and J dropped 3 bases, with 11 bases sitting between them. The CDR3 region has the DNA TGCGCCAGCAGCCAAGAGCGGGGGGCGGACTATGGCTACACCTTC. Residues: CASSQERGADYGYTF.

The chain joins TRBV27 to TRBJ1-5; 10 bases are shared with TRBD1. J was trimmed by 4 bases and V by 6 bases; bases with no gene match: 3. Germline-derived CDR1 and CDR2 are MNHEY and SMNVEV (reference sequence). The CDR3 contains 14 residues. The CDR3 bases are TGTGCCAGCAGCCGGACAGGGGGAAATCAGCCCCAGCATTTT. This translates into CASSRTGGNQPQHF.

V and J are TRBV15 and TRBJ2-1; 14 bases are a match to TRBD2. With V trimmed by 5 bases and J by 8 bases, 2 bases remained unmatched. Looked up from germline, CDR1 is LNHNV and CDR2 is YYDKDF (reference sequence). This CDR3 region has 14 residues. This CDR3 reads CATSGTSGSHEQFF. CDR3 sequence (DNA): TGTGCCACCAGCGGGACTAGCGGGAGTCATGAGCAGTTCTTC.

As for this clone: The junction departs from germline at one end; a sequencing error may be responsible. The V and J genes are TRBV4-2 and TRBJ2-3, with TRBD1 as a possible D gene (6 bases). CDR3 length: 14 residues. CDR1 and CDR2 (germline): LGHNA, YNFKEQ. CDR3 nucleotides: TGTGCCAGCAGCCCCCTTAAGGTAGAAGGGGGATGGCTTTTT. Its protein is CASSPLKVEGGWLF.

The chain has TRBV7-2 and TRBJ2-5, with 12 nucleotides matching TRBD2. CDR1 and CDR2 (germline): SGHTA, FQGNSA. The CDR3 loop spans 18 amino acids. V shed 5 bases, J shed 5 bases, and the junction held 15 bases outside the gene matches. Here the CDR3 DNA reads TGTGCCAGCAGCCCATACCCCCCTAGCGGGAGGGCCGGGGAGACCCAGTACTTC. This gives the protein CASSPYPPSGRAGETQYF. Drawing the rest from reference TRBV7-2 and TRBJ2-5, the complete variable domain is GAGVSQSPSNKVTEKGKDVELRCDPISGHTALYWYRQSLGQGLEFLIYFQGNSAPDKSGLPSDRFSAERTGGSVSTLTIQRTQQEDSAVYLCASSPYPPSGRAGETQYFGPGTRLLVL.

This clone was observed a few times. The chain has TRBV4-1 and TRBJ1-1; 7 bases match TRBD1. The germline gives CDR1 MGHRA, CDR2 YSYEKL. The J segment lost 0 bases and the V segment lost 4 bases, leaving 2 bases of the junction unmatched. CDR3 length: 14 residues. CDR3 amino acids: CASSRDRLNTEAFF. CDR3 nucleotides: TGCGCCAGCAGCCGGGACAGACTGAACACTGAAGCTTTCTTT.

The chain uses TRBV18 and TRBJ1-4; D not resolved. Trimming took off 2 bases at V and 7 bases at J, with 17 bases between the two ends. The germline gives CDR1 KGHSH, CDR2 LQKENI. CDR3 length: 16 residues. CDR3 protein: CASSPTSTRATEKLFF. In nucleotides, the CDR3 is TGTGCCAGCTCACCAACATCGACTAGGGCAACTGAAAAACTGTTTTTT.

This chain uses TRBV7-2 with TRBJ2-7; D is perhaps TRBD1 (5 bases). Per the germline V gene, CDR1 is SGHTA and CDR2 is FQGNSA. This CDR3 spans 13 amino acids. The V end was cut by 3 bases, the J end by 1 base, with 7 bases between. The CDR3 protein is CASSFDRSYEQYF. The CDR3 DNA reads TGTGCCAGCAGCTTCGACAGATCCTACGAGCAGTACTTC.

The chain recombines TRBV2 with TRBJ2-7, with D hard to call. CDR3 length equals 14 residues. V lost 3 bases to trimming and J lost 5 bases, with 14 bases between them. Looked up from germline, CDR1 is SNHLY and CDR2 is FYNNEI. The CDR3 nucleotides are TGTGCCAGCAGTGACAGGAAGTATACCCACGAGCAGTACTTC. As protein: CASSDRKYTHEQYF.

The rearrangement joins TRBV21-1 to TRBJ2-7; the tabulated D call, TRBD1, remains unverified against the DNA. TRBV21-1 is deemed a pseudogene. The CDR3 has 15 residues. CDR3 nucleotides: TGTGCCAGCAGCAATGACTCCAGGGTAGTCGACGAGCAGTACTTC. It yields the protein CASSNDSRVVDEQYF.